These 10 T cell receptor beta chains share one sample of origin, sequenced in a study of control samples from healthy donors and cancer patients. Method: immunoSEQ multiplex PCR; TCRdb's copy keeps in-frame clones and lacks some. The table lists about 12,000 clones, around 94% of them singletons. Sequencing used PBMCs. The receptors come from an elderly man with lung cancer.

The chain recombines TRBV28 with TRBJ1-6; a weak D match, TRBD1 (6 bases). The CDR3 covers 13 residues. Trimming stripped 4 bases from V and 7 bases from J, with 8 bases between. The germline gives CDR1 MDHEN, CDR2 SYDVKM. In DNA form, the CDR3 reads TGTGCCAGCAGTTGGCAGGGGAATTCACCCCTCCACTTT. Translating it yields CASSWQGNSPLHF.

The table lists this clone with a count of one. CDR3 loop: CATSDLKGFSYNEQFF. CDR3 nucleotides: TGTGCCACCAGTGATTTGAAGGGGTTCTCCTACAATGAGCAGTTCTTC. This sequence joins TRBV24-1 and TRBJ2-1; D perhaps matches TRBD1 (5 bases). CDR3 length: 16 amino acids. Germline CDR1 and CDR2: KGHDR and SFDVKD. Trimming took 0 bases from V and 0 from J, leaving 8 bases between them.

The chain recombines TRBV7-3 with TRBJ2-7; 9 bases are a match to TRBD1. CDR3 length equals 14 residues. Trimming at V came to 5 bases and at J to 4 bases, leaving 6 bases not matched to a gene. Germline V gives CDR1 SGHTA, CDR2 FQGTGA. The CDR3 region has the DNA TGTGCCAGCAGCCGTCGACAGGGGGGTTACGAGCAGTACTTC. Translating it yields CASSRRQGGYEQYF.

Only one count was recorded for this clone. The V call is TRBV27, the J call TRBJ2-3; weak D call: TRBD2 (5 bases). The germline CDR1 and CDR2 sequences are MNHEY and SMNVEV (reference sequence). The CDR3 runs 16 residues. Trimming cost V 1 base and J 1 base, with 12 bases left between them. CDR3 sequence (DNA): TGTGCCAGCAGTTTATGGGCGACCGGGGGCACAGATACGCAGTATTTT. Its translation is CASSLWATGGTDTQYF.

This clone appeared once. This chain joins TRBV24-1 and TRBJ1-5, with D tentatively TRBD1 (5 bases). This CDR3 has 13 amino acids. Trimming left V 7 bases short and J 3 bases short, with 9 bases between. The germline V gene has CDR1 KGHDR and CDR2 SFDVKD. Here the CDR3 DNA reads TGTGCCACCAGCGGGACGTACAATCAGCCCCAGCATTTT. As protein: CATSGTYNQPQHF.

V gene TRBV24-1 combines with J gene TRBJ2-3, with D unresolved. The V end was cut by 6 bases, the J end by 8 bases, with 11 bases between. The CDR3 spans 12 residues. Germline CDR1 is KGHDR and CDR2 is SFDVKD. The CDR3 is CATSFPTGTQYF. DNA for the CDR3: TGTGCCACCAGTTTCCCGACTGGTACGCAGTATTTT.

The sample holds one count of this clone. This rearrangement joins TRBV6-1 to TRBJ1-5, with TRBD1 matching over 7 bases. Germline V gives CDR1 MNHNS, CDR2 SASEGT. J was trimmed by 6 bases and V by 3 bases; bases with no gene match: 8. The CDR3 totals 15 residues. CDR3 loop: CASSEIDRVGQPQHF. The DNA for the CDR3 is TGTGCCAGCAGTGAGATAGACAGGGTTGGTCAGCCCCAGCATTTT.

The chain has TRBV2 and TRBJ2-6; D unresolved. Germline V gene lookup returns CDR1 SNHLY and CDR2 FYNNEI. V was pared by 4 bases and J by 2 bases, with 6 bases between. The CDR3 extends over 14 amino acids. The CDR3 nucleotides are TGTGCCAGCAGTGGGGGTGCTGGGGCCAACGTCCTGACTTTC. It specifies CASSGGAGANVLTF.

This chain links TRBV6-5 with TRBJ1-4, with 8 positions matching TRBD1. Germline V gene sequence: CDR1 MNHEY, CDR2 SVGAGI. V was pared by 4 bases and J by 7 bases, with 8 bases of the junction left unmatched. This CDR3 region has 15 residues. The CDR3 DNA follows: TGTGCCAGCAGTTCCGCAGGGGGCCCGGGTGAAAAACTGTTTTTT. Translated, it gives CASSSAGGPGEKLFF.

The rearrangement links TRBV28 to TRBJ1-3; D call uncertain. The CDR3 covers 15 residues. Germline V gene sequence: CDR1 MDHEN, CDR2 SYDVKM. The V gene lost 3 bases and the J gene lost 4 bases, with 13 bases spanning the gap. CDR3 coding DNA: TGTGCCAGCAGTTTCGTGGGCGTCGGAGGAAACACCATATATTTT. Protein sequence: CASSFVGVGGNTIYF.